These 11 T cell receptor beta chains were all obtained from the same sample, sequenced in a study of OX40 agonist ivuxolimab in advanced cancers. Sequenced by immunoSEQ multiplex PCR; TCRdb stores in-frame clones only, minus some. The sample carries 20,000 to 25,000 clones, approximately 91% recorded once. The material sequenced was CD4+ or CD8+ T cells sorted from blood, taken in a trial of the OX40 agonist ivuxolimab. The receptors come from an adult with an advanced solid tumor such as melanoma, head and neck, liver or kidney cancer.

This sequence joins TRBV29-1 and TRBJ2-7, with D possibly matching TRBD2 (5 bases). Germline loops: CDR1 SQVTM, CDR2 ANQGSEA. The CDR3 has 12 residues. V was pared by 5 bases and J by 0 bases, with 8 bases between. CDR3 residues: CSVSRDSYEQYF. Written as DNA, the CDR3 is TGCAGCGTTAGCCGGGACTCCTACGAGCAGTACTTC.

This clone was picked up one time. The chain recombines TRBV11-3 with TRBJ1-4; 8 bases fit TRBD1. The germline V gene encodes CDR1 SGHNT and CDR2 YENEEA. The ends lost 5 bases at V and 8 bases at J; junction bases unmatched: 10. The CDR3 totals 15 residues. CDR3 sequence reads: CASSRRAGGREKLFF. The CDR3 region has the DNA TGTGCCAGCAGCCGTCGGGCAGGGGGCAGGGAAAAACTGTTTTTT. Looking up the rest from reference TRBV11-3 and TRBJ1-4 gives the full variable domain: EAGVVQSPRYKIIEKKQPVAFWCNPISGHNTLYWYLQNLGQGPELLIRYENEEAVDDSQLPKDRFSAERLKGVDSTLKIQPAELGDSAVYLCASSRRAGGREKLFFGSGTQLSVL.

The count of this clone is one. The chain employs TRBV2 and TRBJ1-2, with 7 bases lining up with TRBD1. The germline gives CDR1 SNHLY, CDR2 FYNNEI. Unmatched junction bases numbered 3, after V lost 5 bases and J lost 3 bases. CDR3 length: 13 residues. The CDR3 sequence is CASSRDRYYGYTF. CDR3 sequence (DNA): TGTGCCAGCAGTCGGGACAGATACTATGGCTACACCTTC.

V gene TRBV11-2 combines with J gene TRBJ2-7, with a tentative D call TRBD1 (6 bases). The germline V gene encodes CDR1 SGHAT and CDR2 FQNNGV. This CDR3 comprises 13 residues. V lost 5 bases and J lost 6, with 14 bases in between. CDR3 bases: TGTGCCAGCAGCCACACAACAGGGTTCGAGCAGTACTTC. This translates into CASSHTTGFEQYF.

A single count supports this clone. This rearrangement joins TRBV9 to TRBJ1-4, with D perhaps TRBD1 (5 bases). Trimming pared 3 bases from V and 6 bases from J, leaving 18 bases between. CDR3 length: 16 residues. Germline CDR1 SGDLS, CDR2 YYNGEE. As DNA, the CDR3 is TGTGCCAGCAGCGGTGTAACCCCGTCGGGGGATGAAAAACTGTTTTTT. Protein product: CASSGVTPSGDEKLFF.

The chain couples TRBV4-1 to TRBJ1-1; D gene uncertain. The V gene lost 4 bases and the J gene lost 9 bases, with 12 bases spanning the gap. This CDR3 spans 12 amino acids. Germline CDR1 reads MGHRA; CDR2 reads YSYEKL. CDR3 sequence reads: CASSLDGKQAFF. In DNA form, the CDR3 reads TGCGCCAGCAGCCTCGACGGGAAACAAGCTTTCTTT.

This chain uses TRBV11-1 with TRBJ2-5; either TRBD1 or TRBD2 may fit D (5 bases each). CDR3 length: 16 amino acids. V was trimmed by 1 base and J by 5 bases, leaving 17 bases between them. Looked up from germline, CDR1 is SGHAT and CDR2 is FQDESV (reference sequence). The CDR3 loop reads CASSLEGTKRGETQYF. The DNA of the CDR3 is TGTGCCAGCAGCTTAGAAGGGACCAAGAGAGGGGAGACCCAGTACTTC.

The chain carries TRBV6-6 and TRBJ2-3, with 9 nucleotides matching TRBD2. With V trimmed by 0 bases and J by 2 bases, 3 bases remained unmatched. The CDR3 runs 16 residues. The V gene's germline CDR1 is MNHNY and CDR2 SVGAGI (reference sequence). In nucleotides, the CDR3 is TGTGCCAGCAGTTACTCGCTAGCGGGGCCCACAGATACGCAGTATTTT. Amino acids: CASSYSLAGPTDTQYF.

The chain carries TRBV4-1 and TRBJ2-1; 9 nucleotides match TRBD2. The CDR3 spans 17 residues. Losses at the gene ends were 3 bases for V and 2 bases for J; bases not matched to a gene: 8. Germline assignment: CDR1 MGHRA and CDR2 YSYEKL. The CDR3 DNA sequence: TGCGCCAGCAGCCATTCCCATCTAGCGGGGACCTACAATGAGCAGTTCTTC. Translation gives CASSHSHLAGTYNEQFF.

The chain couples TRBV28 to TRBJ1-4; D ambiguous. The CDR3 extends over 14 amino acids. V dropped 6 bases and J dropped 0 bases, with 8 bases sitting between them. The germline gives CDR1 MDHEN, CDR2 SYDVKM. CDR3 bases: TGTGCCAGCAGCCTAGCAACAACTAATGAAAAACTGTTTTTT. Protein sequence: CASSLATTNEKLFF.

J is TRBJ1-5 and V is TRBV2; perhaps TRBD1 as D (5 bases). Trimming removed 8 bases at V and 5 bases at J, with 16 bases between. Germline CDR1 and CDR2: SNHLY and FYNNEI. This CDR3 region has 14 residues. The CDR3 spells CASEVREMYQPQHF. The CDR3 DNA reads TGTGCCAGCGAGGTCAGGGAGATGTATCAGCCCCAGCATTTT.